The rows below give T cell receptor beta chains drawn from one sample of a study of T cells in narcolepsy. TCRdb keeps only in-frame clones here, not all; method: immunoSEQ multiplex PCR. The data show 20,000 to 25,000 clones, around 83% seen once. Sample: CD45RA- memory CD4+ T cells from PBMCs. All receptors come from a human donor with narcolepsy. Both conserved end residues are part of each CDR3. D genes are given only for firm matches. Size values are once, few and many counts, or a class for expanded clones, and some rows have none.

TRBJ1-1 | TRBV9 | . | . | TGTGCCAGCAGCGTAGCTACTGGTGGTCCGAACACTGAAGCTTTCTTT | CASSVATGGPNTEAFF
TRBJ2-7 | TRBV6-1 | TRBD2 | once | TGTGCCAGCAGGGGACTAGCGGGAGCCCAACGCGAGCAGTACTTC | CASRGLAGAQREQYF
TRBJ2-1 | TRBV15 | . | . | TGTGCCACCAGCAGACACCGGGACTTTAACAATGAGCAGTTCTTC | CATSRHRDFNNEQFF
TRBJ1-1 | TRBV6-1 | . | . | TGTGCCAGCAGTGGGCGGTTAGATGAAGCTTTCTTT | CASSGRLDEAFF
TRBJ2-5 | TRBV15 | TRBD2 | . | TGTGCCACCAGCAGAGTAAGCGGGAGAGGGTTAGAGACCCAGTACTTC | CATSRVSGRGLETQYF
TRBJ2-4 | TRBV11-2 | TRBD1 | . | TGTGCCAGCAGCGTACCGGGACAGAAAAACATTCAGTACTTC | CASSVPGQKNIQYF
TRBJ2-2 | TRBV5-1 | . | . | TGCGCCAGCAGCTTGGCCCTTGGTGTCTCTAAGAGGGAGCTGTTTTTT | CASSLALGVSKRELFF
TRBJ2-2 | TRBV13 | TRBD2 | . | TGTGCCAGCAGACCAACTAGCGGGAGTGGTACCGGGGAGCTGTTTTTT | CASRPTSGSGTGELFF
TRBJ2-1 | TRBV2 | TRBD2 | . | TGTGCCAGCAATTTTTTAGCGGGAGGCCATGAGCAGTTCTTC | CASNFLAGGHEQFF
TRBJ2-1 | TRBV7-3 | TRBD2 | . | TGTGCCAGCAGCTCGGGACTAGCGGAAAATGAGCAGTTCTTC | CASSSGLAENEQFF
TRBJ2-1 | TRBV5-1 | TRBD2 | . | TGCGCCAGCAGCACTGGACTAGCGGGAATAAGACCCTCCTACAATGAGCAGTTCTTC | CASSTGLAGIRPSYNEQFF
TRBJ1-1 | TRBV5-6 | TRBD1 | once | TGTGCCAGCAGCTTGCAGGGGGTAACCTTGAACACTGAAGCTTTCTTT | CASSLQGVTLNTEAFF
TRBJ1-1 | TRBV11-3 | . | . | TGTGCCAGCAGCCTAGAGAGAAACACTGAAGCTTTCTTT | CASSLERNTEAFF
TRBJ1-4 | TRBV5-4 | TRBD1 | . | TGTGCCAGCAGCCGACGGGACAGTAGAAATGAAAAACTGTTTTTT | CASSRRDSRNEKLFF
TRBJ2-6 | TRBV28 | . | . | TGTGCCAGCAGTCAGGCCTACTCTGGGGCCAACGTCCTGACTTTC | CASSQAYSGANVLTF
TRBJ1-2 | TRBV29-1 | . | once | TGCAGCGTTGAAGGGGGCAGGGTTGGCTATGGCTACACCTTC | CSVEGGRVGYGYTF
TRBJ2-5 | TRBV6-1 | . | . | TGTGCCAGCAGTGAATCCCTCGGGAGAGGGGAGACCCAGTACTTC | CASSESLGRGETQYF
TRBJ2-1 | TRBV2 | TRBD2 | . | TGTGCCAGCAGTGAATGGGAGGGAGCGGGAGGAAGTGAGCAGTTCTTC | CASSEWEGAGGSEQFF
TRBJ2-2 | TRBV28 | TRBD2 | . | TGTGCCAGCAGTTTCAGCGGGAGCACCGGGGAGCTGTTTTTT | CASSFSGSTGELFF
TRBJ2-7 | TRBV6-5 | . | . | TGTGCCAGCAGTTACTCGAATTGGGACACCGCCTACGAGCAGTACTTC | CASSYSNWDTAYEQYF
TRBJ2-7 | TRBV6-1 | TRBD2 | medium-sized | TGTGCCAGCAGGACTAGCAGCTCCTACGAGCAGTACTTC | CASRTSSSYEQYF
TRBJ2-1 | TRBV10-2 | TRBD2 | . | TGCGCCAGCAGGGACACTAGCGGGTACAATGAGCAGTTCTTC | CASRDTSGYNEQFF
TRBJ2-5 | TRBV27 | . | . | TGTGCCAGCAGTTTTCACGGGGAGACCCAGTACTTC | CASSFHGETQYF
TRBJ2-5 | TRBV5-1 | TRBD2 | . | TGCGCCAGCACCGTTACTAGCGGACTACAAGAGACCCAGTACTTC | CASTVTSGLQETQYF
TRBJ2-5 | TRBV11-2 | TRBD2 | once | TGTGCCAGCTTGGGCGGGGGGGAGACCCAGTACTTC | CASLGGGETQYF
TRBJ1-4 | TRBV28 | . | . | TGTGCCAGCAGTTTCCCAGGTTCTGGAAGTGAAAAACTGTTTTTT | CASSFPGSGSEKLFF
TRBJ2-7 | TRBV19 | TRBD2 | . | TGTGCCAGTAGTATACGGACTAGAGGTCTTGAGCGGGGATTCTACGAGCAGTACTTC | CASSIRTRGLERGFYEQYF
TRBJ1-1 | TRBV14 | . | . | TGTGCCAGCAGCCAAGCCAGGGCTGAGAACACTGAAGCTTTCTTT | CASSQARAENTEAFF
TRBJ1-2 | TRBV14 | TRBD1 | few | TGTGCCAGCAGCCAAGATCTCGGACAGGGGAACTATGGCTACACCTTC | CASSQDLGQGNYGYTF
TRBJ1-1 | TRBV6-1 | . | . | TGTGCCAGCAGTACAGGGACGGGAAACACTGAAGCTTTCTTT | CASSTGTGNTEAFF
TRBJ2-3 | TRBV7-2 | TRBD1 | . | TGTGCCAGCAGCTTGGGACAGGGAGATACAGATACGCAGTATTTT | CASSLGQGDTDTQYF
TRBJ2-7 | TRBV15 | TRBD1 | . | TGTGCCACCAGCAGAGATTTGGGACAGAGACCCTCCTACGAGCAGTACTTC | CATSRDLGQRPSYEQYF